This TCR beta chain was captured in a study of blood T cell repertoires in COVID-19. Study at large: T cells, B-cell-depleted T cells, or PBMCs provided the cDNA or gDNA that served as material.

Ages ranged from roughly 18 to 100 years, with residence in approximately 25 US areas. Researchers sorted participants into cohorts using their self-reported clinical history. The CDR3 has 13 residues. The germline CDR1 and CDR2 sequences are GTSNPN and SVGIG (reference sequence). Trimming shortened V by 4 bases and J by 3 bases, and 11 bases separated the two germline ends. Authors' data handling: Amplification of reference gene primers provided the estimated nucleated cell counts. Here immunoSEQ multiplex PCR was the method, and the copy in TCRdb shows in-frame clones only, minus some. D and trimming come from the DNA, and the V and J calls and clone size come from that table. The sample holds around 220,000 clones; about 90% are singletons and the top ten take roughly 6%.

The receptor was isolated from a woman in her 30s with acute COVID-19. V and J are TRBV30 and TRBJ2-3; D is uncertain. Sequenced input: PBMCs or T cells enriched from blood (not recorded which). The DNA of the CDR3 is TGTGCCTGGAACTCGGGTCAGACAGATACGCAGTATTTT. This codes for CAWNSGQTDTQYF.